The present T cell receptor beta chain was sequenced within a study of blood T cell repertoires in COVID-19. V gave up 3 bases and J gave up 5 bases; unmatched junction bases: 3. This CDR3 comprises 14 residues. CDR1 and CDR2 from the germline V gene are SGHTA and FQGNSA. TCRdb's table, derived via immunoSEQ multiplex PCR, lists solely in-frame clones and lacks some. The profile shows 200,000 to 250,000 clones, 86% of them singletons. This sequence was found in a woman between 50 and 59 years old in a cohort exposed to, infected with or recovered from COVID-19 (not recorded which). The J gene is TRBJ2-5, the V gene TRBV7-2, with 10 bases that match TRBD1. Sequenced sample: PBMCs or T cells enriched from blood (not recorded which). In DNA, the CDR3 is TGTGCCAGCAGCTTGGGACAGGGGTACGAGACCCAGTACTTC. Protein product: CASSLGQGYETQYF.